This entry lists 30 T cell receptor beta chains sequenced from one sample in a study of post-analysis software for immune sequencing data. Study findings and constraints: Elevated frequency relative to controls characterized four to six TRBV segments in patients, TRBV5-6, TRBV5-1 and TRBV20-1 among them.

Their target antigens are unknown. cDNA libraries for TCR beta contained unique molecular identifiers. TCRdb fed the PCR reads into MiXCR, producing one record per CDR3 protein. The repertoire holds hundreds of thousands of distinct CDR3 sequences, around 60% seen once, with 10% to 12% in the top ten. Material for sequencing was blood. The source is a girl aged 2-10 years with multiple sclerosis.

The V and J genes are TRBV7-9 and TRBJ2-1, with 9 positions matching TRBD1. V trimming: 5 bases; J trimming: 5 bases; junction bases outside the gene matches: 13. CDR1 and CDR2 (germline): SEHNR, FQNEAQ (reference sequence). The length of the CDR3 is 17 residues. The CDR3 spells CASSQKRWGQGDNEQFF. The CDR3 DNA reads as TGTGCCAGCAGCCAAAAAAGGTGGGGACAGGGCGACAATGAGCAGTTCTTC.

The rearrangement uses TRBV10-3 and TRBJ2-3; D tentatively fits TRBD1 or TRBD2 (5 bases each). V shed 0 bases and J shed 5 bases, with 12 bases lying between them. The CDR3 sequence is 15 residues long. Germline values: CDR1 ENHRY, CDR2 SYGVKD. CDR3 region: CAISESGTSEDTQYF. In DNA, the CDR3 is TGTGCCATCAGTGAGTCGGGGACGTCCGAAGATACGCAGTATTTT.

This clonotype was detected a few times. The chain combines TRBV29-1 with TRBJ2-7; D gene ambiguous. The J call could be wrong; TRBJ2-5 is a better fit for the DNA end. Germline values: CDR1 SQVTM, CDR2 ANQGSEA. This CDR3 has 11 amino acids. As DNA, the CDR3 is TGCAGCGTTGGACCCCGGGAGACCCAGTACTTC. Translating it yields CSVGPRETQYF.

This clonotype was counted only a few times. The rearrangement links TRBV6-5 to TRBJ2-5; D may match TRBD1 or TRBD2 (5 bases each). V lost 5 bases and J 4 bases, leaving 17 bases between the germline ends. The CDR3 covers 15 residues. Per the germline V gene, CDR1 is MNHEY and CDR2 is SVGAGI. The chain's CDR3 is CASSPGTGPGETQYF. DNA of the CDR3: TGTGCCAGCAGTCCCGGGACGGGCCCGGGAGAGACCCAGTACTTC.

The V call is TRBV7-2, the J call TRBJ2-3; D gene unclear. V lost 0 bases, J lost 0 bases, and 10 bases lay in between. The CDR3 is made up of 16 amino acids. CDR1 and CDR2 from the germline V gene are SGHTA and FQGNSA. CDR3 sequence reads: CASSLAGIPSTDTQYF. DNA for the CDR3: TGTGCCAGCAGCTTAGCCGGCATCCCTAGCACAGATACGCAGTATTTT.

The chain carries TRBV28 and TRBJ2-5; D not resolved. The CDR3 contains 16 residues. Germline CDR1 and CDR2: MDHEN and SYDVKM. The germline V and J ends were trimmed by 4 bases and 0 bases, with 15 bases remaining between them. CDR3 DNA: TGTGCCAGCAGTTCCCCCTCTGGTATTAACCAAGAGACCCAGTACTTC. It encodes CASSSPSGINQETQYF.

This clonotype was seen a few times. V is TRBV7-8 and J is TRBJ2-3; D gene ambiguous. V was clipped by 2 bases and J by 6 bases, with 12 bases between them. The CDR3 length is 14 residues. Germline CDR1 is SGHVS and CDR2 is FQNEAQ. CDR3 region: CASSLTWVDDTQYF. CDR3 coding DNA: TGTGCCAGCAGCTTAACCTGGGTCGACGATACGCAGTATTTT.

This clonotype turned up a few times. The chain combines TRBV12-3 or TRBV12-4 with TRBJ1-2; no clear D. The V end was cut by 0 bases, the J end by 8 bases, with 10 bases between. The CDR3 runs to 13 residues. The CDR3 DNA reads as TGTGCCAGCAGTTTAGCGATGGCAGGAGGCTACACCTTC. This gives the protein CASSLAMAGGYTF.

The chain uses TRBV20-1 and TRBJ2-1, with D perhaps TRBD2 (5 bases). Germline loops: CDR1 DFQATT, CDR2 SNEGSKA (reference sequence). With 0 bases removed from V and 13 bases from J, the gap between germline ends came to 16 bases. The CDR3 has 13 amino acids. The chain's CDR3 is CSARDLVGSSQFF. The CDR3 nucleotides read TGCAGTGCTAGAGATCTCGTAGGGAGCAGTCAGTTCTTC.

The chain is built from TRBV20-1 and TRBJ2-7; no firm D call. The V end lost 6 bases, the J end lost 2 bases, and 14 bases lay between the germline ends. This CDR3 spans 13 amino acids. Germline CDR1 is DFQATT and CDR2 is SNEGSKA (reference sequence). CDR3 DNA: TGCAGTGCAACACCGAGCTACACCTACGAGCAGTACTTC. This gives the protein CSATPSYTYEQYF.

This sequence joins TRBV12-3 or TRBV12-4 and TRBJ2-5; D perhaps matches TRBD1 (6 bases). The germline V and J ends were trimmed by 5 bases and 11 bases, with 18 bases remaining between them. The CDR3 covers 13 residues. CDR3 nucleotides: TGTGCCAGCAGTCCCCGGGGACACGCTGAGCAGTACTTC. Amino acid sequence: CASSPRGHAEQYF.

The rearrangement uses TRBV3-1 and TRBJ2-3; 13 positions agree with TRBD2. V dropped 2 bases and J dropped 4; count of bases not matched to a gene: 6. Germline V lookup: CDR1 LGHDT, CDR2 YNNKEL (reference sequence). This CDR3 spans 17 amino acids. DNA of the CDR3: TGTGCCAGCAGCCAACGGACTAGCGGGAGTGTCGCAGATACGCAGTATTTT. Translating it yields CASSQRTSGSVADTQYF.

The chain carries TRBV12-3 or TRBV12-4 and TRBJ1-6; 7 bases are a match to TRBD1. V lost 10 bases to trimming and J lost 7 bases; unmatched junction nucleotides: 7. CDR3 length equals 13 residues. CDR3 loop: CATRRQGNSPLHF. CDR3 DNA: TGTGCCACCAGAAGACAGGGAAATTCACCCCTCCACTTT.

The chain has TRBV5-1 and TRBJ2-1; D might be TRBD2 (5 bases). Trimming removed 0 bases at V and 2 bases at J, with 12 bases between. The germline gives CDR1 SGHRS, CDR2 YFSETQ. The CDR3 is 16 residues long. DNA for the CDR3: TGCGCCAGCAGCTTGGAGCCCAGCGGCGCCTACAATGAGCAGTTCTTC. Residues: CASSLEPSGAYNEQFF.

As for this clonotype: The junction and the germline gene differ at one end; a read error may be behind it. This chain uses TRBV4-3 with TRBJ1-2, with D perhaps matching TRBD1 (6 bases). There are 18 residues in the CDR3. CDR1 LGHNA and CDR2 YSLEER come from the germline V gene. The CDR3 DNA reads as TGCGCCTGCAGCCAAGATAGGGGGGCTGCTAACGTCGACTATGGCTACACCTTC. This sequence encodes CACSQDRGAANVDYGYTF.

In nucleotides, the CDR3 is TGTGCCAGCAGCATCGGACAGGGCTATGGCTACACCTTC. Its translation: CASSIGQGYGYTF. The gene calls are TRBV7-9 and TRBJ1-2; 8 positions match TRBD1. V shed 5 bases, J shed 4 bases, and the junction held 3 bases outside the gene matches. Germline assignment: CDR1 SEHNR and CDR2 FQNEAQ (reference sequence). The CDR3 has 13 residues.

This chain uses TRBV4-3 with TRBJ2-3; 8 positions match TRBD2. The CDR3 is 17 amino acids. Germline-derived CDR1 and CDR2 are LGHNA and YSLEER. V shed 0 bases and J 2 bases; nucleotides not matched to a gene: 7. CDR3 sequence (DNA): TGCGCCAGCAGCCAAGAAAAAGCGGGGGACATCACAGATACGCAGTATTTT. Translated, it gives CASSQEKAGDITDTQYF.

The chain couples TRBV5-1 to TRBJ2-6, with D possibly being TRBD1 or TRBD2 (5 bases each). CDR1 is SGHRS, CDR2 YFSETQ, per germline. The V and J ends lost 6 bases and 0 bases respectively, with 16 bases between them. This CDR3 contains 17 residues. The CDR3 reads CASIPGRSSSGANVLTF. In DNA, the CDR3 is TGCGCCAGCATCCCGGGACGGAGCAGCTCTGGGGCCAACGTCCTGACTTTC. The full variable domain, rest sourced from reference TRBV5-1 and TRBJ2-6, is KAGVTQTPRYLIKTRGQQVTLSCSPISGHRSVSWYQQTPGQGLQFLFEYFSETQRNKGNFPGRFSGRQFSNSRSEMNVSTLELGDSALYLCASIPGRSSSGANVLTFGAGSRLTVL.

J is TRBJ1-1 and V is TRBV6-5; 7 nucleotides align to TRBD1. The CDR3 is 14 amino acids. Germline V gene lookup returns CDR1 MNHEY and CDR2 SVGAGI. V gave up 5 bases and J gave up 4 bases; unmatched junction bases: 7. The CDR3 nucleotides read TGTGCCAGCAGTCGACAGGGAAGGGGCACTGAAGCTTTCTTT. Residues: CASSRQGRGTEAFF.

The chain carries TRBV5-1 and TRBJ2-1; no definite D call. CDR3 length equals 14 residues. Germline CDR1 SGHRS, CDR2 YFSETQ. Trimming removed 4 bases from V and 6 bases from J, with 14 bases in between. CDR3 coding DNA: TGCGCCAGCAGCCCCGGGCGGACGGGCAATGAGCAGTTCTTC. Its protein is CASSPGRTGNEQFF.

The J gene is TRBJ2-2, the V gene TRBV7-6, with TRBD1 matching 8 bases. In germline, CDR1 is SGHVS, CDR2 FNYEAQ. This CDR3 has 16 amino acids. J gave up 0 bases and V 4 bases, and 4 bases lay outside the gene matches. The CDR3 is CASSYRQGTNTGELFF. The CDR3 DNA reads TGTGCCAGCAGCTACCGACAGGGGACGAACACCGGGGAGCTGTTTTTT.

This clonotype was detected a few times. The chain couples TRBV15 to TRBJ1-2; no clear D gene. Trimming pared 0 bases from V and 4 bases from J, leaving 9 bases between. The CDR3 has 14 residues. Germline CDR1 reads LNHNV; CDR2 reads YYDKDF (reference sequence). The CDR3 sequence: CATSRDLGSYGYTF. In DNA form, the CDR3 reads TGTGCCACCAGCAGAGATCTAGGCAGCTATGGCTACACCTTC.

The chain couples TRBV12-3 or TRBV12-4 to TRBJ2-6; the D gene could be TRBD1 or TRBD2 (5 bases each). V was pared by 4 bases and J by 0 bases, with 10 bases between. The CDR3 covers 16 residues. The CDR3 here is CASSWDGVSGANVLTF. In nucleotides, the CDR3 is TGTGCCAGCAGTTGGGACGGTGTCTCTGGGGCCAACGTCCTGACTTTC.

This chain connects TRBV20-1 to TRBJ2-1; maybe TRBD1 (6 bases). Germline V gene sequence: CDR1 DFQATT, CDR2 SNEGSKA (reference sequence). This CDR3 spans 13 amino acids. Trimming stripped 6 bases from V and 4 bases from J, with 13 bases between. CDR3 in DNA: TGCAGTGCCTGCCGGGACACTTACAATGAGCAGTTCTTC. Translated: CSACRDTYNEQFF.

The rearrangement joins TRBV7-2 to TRBJ1-6; unclear D gene. This CDR3 is built from 16 residues. Germline CDR1 reads SGHTA; CDR2 reads FQGNSA. The V gene lost 6 bases and the J gene lost 0 bases, with 12 bases spanning the gap. CDR3 sequence reads: CASSISRSSYNSPLHF. The CDR3 DNA is TGTGCCAGCAGTATTAGTAGGAGCTCCTATAATTCACCCCTCCACTTT.

The chain has TRBV20-1 and TRBJ2-3; D is ambiguous. This CDR3 has 14 residues. Germline CDR1 reads DFQATT; CDR2 reads SNEGSKA (reference sequence). Trimming left V 5 bases short and J 4 bases short, with 16 bases between. The CDR3 sequence: CSAPAKSRADTQYF. DNA of the CDR3: TGCAGTGCTCCCGCCAAGTCCCGCGCAGATACGCAGTATTTT.

The V call is TRBV27, the J call TRBJ2-2; the D gene is possibly TRBD1 (5 bases). Looked up from germline, CDR1 is MNHEY and CDR2 is SMNVEV (reference sequence). Trimming removed 0 bases at V and 7 bases at J, with 12 bases between. The CDR3 contains 15 residues. CDR3 protein: CASSLSRTQVGELFF. As DNA, the CDR3 is TGTGCCAGCAGTTTATCTCGGACACAAGTCGGGGAGCTGTTTTTT.

This chain links TRBV7-9 with TRBJ2-5; D ambiguous. Trimming removed 5 bases at V and 5 bases at J, with 15 bases between. The CDR3 has 14 amino acids. Germline V gene lookup returns CDR1 SEHNR and CDR2 FQNEAQ (reference sequence). The CDR3 protein is CASSTPLLGETQYF. The CDR3, as DNA: TGTGCCAGCAGCACCCCACTCCTTGGGGAGACCCAGTACTTC.

V usage is TRBV21-1 and J usage is TRBJ1-1; the table's D call, TRBD1, has no DNA check behind it. TRBV21-1 is classified as a pseudogene. The CDR3 is 15 amino acids. CDR3 nucleotides: TGTGCCAGCAGCAAAGAGACAGGGGTGAACACTGAAGCTTTCTTT. Its translation is CASSKETGVNTEAFF.

There are a few counts of this clonotype. The V call is TRBV10-3, the J call TRBJ2-3; 8 nucleotides match TRBD1. V dropped 6 bases and J dropped 1; count of bases not matched to a gene: 9. The germline V gene encodes CDR1 ENHRY and CDR2 SYGVKD. The CDR3 contains 16 residues. CDR3 protein: CAISVTQGGGTDTQYF. As DNA, the CDR3 is TGTGCCATCAGCGTCACACAGGGGGGAGGCACAGATACGCAGTATTTT.